One TCR beta chain is described in this entry. Antigen specificity is unknown. Germline loops: CDR1 SGHTA, CDR2 FQGNSA. With 5 bases removed from V and 5 bases from J, the gap between germline ends came to 18 bases. CDR3 size: 15 residues. The entry originates in a study of cytomegalovirus exposure and HLA in healthy donors. Study-level results: HLA-A and HLA-B allele assignments for most subjects were reportedly predicted accurately using TCR beta sequences.

PCR involved 60 Vbeta and 13 Jbeta primers. Some clones are missing from TCRdb's copy, which holds only in-frame ones; the method was immunoSEQ multiplex PCR. The sample shows 150,000 to 200,000 clones, less than 80% of them seen only once. The sequencing sample was made of PBMCs. The chain joins TRBV7-2 to TRBJ2-5; D call uncertain. The receptor was derived from a man aged 40-55 years in good health and CMV-seronegative. CDR3 nucleotides: TGTGCCAGCAGCCAAAGATACCAGTCCTTGGAGACCCAGTACTTC. This translates into CASSQRYQSLETQYF.